The T cell receptor beta chain described here comes from a study of blood T cell repertoires in COVID-19. Original processing notes: Cell counts per sample came from amplifying reference gene primers. The method was immunoSEQ multiplex PCR; TCRdb's version includes in-frame clones alone and lacks a portion of them. V, J and clone size were drawn from that table, and D and trimming were deduced from the DNA. The sample holds 130,000 to 150,000 clones; 70% to 90% are singletons and the top ten take around 8%. The Seattle site enrolled patients during active infection and followed them longitudinally. V was pared by 0 bases and J by 5 bases, with 4 bases between. CDR1 and CDR2 from the germline V gene are SGHNT and YYREEE (reference sequence). The CDR3 contains 12 residues.

Sequences were obtained from peripheral blood. The chain couples TRBV5-4 to TRBJ2-3; no definite D call. This clonotype originated in a woman aged 55-75 years with COVID-19, enrolled during active disease. CDR3 sequence: CASSLVEDTQYF. The CDR3 DNA is TGTGCCAGCAGCTTGGTAGAAGATACGCAGTATTTT.